This T cell receptor beta chain was captured by sequencing in a study of shared clonotypes between healthy human individuals (dated by TCRdb to the early 2020s). About the full investigation: Three men and a couple of women, aged 18 to 49 years, made up the cohort. For each donor, CD4 naive and CD4 memory were each run on three plates, CD8 naive on two plates, and CD8 memory on one plate. To estimate repertoire size and how much clonotypes are shared between individuals, the study performed deep sequencing of blood TCR repertoires from a few healthy adults. To increase sequencing depth and limit assay-specific biases, different laboratories used diverse techniques to prepare libraries and sequence TCR repertoires. Per donor, leukapheresis produced somewhere between about 0.85 and 9.5 billion PBMCs. Results and caveats for the whole study, not just this receptor: Larger estimated clonotype richness was generally found for naive subsets than for memory subsets. Pairwise subsampling indicated that sequencing depth was expected to affect the degree of clonotype sharing among donors. Sampling was restricted to blood, and TCR repertoires in tissue are likely to differ from TCR repertoires in blood. Compared with non-shared clonotypes, clonotypes shared by all four sorted-subset donors had higher generation probabilities. Rarefaction of sorted-subset datasets indicated incomplete sequencing despite the large sequencing depth. Roughly 5% of naive CD4, more than 3% of naive CD8, approximately 2.2% of memory CD4, and 0.35% to 0.5% of memory CD8 clonotypes were shared across several donors. The genetic and exposure-history diversity represented was limited by the small number of donors.

TCR CDR3 regions were amplified from genomic DNA by multiplex PCR using the deep immunoSEQ assay. Extracted genomic DNA from each cell subset was spread evenly across all wells of several immunoSEQ 96-well plates, with each plate serving as a replicate. Each replicate PCR for sorted subsets received around 0.2 ug genomic DNA, equal to 28,000 or so T cell genomes. Purified libraries were measured with a Qubit 3.0 fluorometer, size-checked on a Bioanalyzer 2100, and measured again with the KAPA Library Quantification kit. Each immunoSEQ 96-well plate was sequenced on its own single-read 150-cycle Illumina NextSeq 550 flow cell. The paper's data handling went like this. Because the immunoSEQ output included only junctional sequences and no quality scores, the filtering could not be the same as the filtering used for full-length reads. To assign V/J genes and CDR3, sequences were annotated using PyIR, a Python wrapper for IgBLAST v1.9, with IMGT germline references. Reads with weak V/J assignments (E-value above 1e-6), missing CDR3, stop codons, out-of-frame junctions, or ambiguous translated residues were removed. A V3J clonotype was defined by an identical inferred V gene, J gene, and CDR3 amino acid sequence. The percentage overlap between two repertoires was calculated by dividing the number of shared unique clonotypes by the size of the smaller repertoire. Repertoire richness was assessed with RTK rarefaction, the Chao1 estimator, and Recon v2.1 estimates of unobserved clonotypes. For all TCRbeta clonotypes obtained by the gDNA method from a few donors, generation probabilities were computed with OLGA. As stored in TCRdb, this immuneACCESS dataset retains in-frame rearrangements with V and J assigned. A fraction of the clones does not appear; measured against another copy, unresolved V genes explain less than half of the discrepancy, and the remainder lacks a known reason. V, J and clone size derive from that table, while D and trimming were established from the DNA sequence. A total of a few million clones appear in this sample, just over 90% of them only once. The ten largest make up 0.14% of the sample.

Comments on this clone: Its specific antigen is unknown. Nothing much larger sits one base from this clone, and base qualities are not available.

The donors were healthy, HIV-negative adults with no recently reported acute infections or vaccinations. Every donor was a Caucasian adult living in Nashville, Tennessee, USA. Magnetic negative selection was used to enrich CD4+ T cells, after which naive cells were positively selected on CD45RA and the negative fraction became the memory subset. Blood was obtained by leukapheresis, after which PBMCs were separated by Ficoll-Histopaque density gradient centrifugation and cryopreserved in liquid nitrogen vapor phase. Analytical flow cytometry was used to check the purity and quantity of every magnetically sorted T cell population. Genomic DNA was isolated from every sorted fraction and measured by UV absorbance on a Nanodrop 2000c. From cysteine to phenylalanine, the CDR3 is 14 amino acids long. The only DNA kept is the CDR3, 42 bases in frame from the first base. Trimming leaves V shorter by 4 bases and J shorter by 7 bases, with the junction holding 5 bases beyond the gene matches. The CDR1 and CDR2 encoded by the germline V gene are SGHRS and YFSETQ.

This chain joins TRBV5-1 to TRBJ2-2, and TRBD1 aligns with 9 junction nucleotides. The clonotype comes from a man in his late teens or twenties in good health. Specimen: naive CD4+ T cells sorted from blood. Per the publication, the cell subset or site label means: CD45RA+ positively selected. The DNA sequence is TGCGCCAGCAGCCCGACAGGGGGTATCGGGGAGCTGTTTTTT. Its product reads: CASSPTGGIGELFF.